This TCR beta chain was profiled in a study of glioma-infiltrating T cells. This clonotype was counted many times. Germline CDR1 reads LNHDA; CDR2 reads SQIVND (reference sequence). With 6 bases removed from V and 3 bases from J, the gap between germline ends came to 11 bases. The CDR3 spans 13 residues. TCR alpha and beta CDR3 regions were amplified from RNA using iRepertoire nested multiplex PCR. TCRdb passed the multiplex PCR reads through MiXCR, listing each CDR3 protein once. Among fewer than 110,000 distinct CDR3 sequences listed, about 30% were seen once. The receptor was isolated from a human donor with low-grade glioma or glioblastoma, undergoing nonglioma brain surgery, or in good health (not recorded which). This chain uses TRBV19 with TRBJ1-1; D may be TRBD1 (6 bases). Specimen: glioma tissue, nonneoplastic brain tissue, or PBMCs (not recorded which). As DNA, the CDR3 is TGTGCCAGTAGCGGACAGACCTACACTGAAGCTTTCTTT. As protein: CASSGQTYTEAFF.